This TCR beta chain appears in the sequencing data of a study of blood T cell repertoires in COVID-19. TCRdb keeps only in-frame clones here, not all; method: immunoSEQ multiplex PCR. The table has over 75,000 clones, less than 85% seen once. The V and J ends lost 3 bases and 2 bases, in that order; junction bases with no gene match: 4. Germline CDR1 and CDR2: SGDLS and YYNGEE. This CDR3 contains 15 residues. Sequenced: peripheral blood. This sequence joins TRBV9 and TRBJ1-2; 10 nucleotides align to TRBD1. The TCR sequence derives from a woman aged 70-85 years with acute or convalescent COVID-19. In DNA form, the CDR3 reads TGTGCCAGCAGCGGTTGGGGACAGGGGAACTATGGCTACACCTTC. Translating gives CASSGWGQGNYGYTF.